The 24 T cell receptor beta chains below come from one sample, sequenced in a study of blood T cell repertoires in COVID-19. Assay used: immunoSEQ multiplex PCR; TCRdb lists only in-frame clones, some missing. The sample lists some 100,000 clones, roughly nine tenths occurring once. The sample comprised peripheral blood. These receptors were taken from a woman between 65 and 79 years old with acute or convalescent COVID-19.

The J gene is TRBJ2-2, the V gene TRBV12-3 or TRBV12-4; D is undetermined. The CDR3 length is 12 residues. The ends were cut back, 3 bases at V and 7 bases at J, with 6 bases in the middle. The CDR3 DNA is TGTGCCAGCAGTTTGGTCAGCGGGGAGCTGTTTTTT. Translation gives CASSLVSGELFF.

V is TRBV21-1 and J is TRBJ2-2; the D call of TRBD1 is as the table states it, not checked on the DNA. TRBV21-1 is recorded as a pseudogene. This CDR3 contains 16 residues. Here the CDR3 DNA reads TGTGCCAGCAACCCATTCAGGGGCCCTTACACCGGGGAGCTGTTTTTT. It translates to CASNPFRGPYTGELFF.

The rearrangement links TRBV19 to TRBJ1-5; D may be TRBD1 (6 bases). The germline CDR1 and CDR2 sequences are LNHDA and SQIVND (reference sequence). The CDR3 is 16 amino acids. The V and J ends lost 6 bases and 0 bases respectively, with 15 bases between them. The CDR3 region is CASRGTGHYSNQPQHF. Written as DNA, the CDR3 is TGTGCCAGTAGGGGAACAGGGCATTATAGCAATCAGCCCCAGCATTTT.

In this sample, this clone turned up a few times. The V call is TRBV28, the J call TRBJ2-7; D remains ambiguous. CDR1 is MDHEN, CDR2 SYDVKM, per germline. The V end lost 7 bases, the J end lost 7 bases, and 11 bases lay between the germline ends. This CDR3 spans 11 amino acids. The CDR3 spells CASTSYQEQYF. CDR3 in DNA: TGTGCCAGCACTTCTTACCAGGAGCAGTACTTC.

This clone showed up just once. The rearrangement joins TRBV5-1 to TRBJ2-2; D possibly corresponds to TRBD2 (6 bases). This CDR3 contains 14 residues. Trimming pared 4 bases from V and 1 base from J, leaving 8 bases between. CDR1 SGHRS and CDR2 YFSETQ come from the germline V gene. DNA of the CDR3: TGCGCCAGCAGCCCGGGAGAGAACACCGGGGAGCTGTTTTTT. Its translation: CASSPGENTGELFF. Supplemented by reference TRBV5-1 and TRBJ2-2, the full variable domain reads KAGVTQTPRYLIKTRGQQVTLSCSPISGHRSVSWYQQTPGQGLQFLFEYFSETQRNKGNFPGRFSGRQFSNSRSEMNVSTLELGDSALYLCASSPGENTGELFFGEGSRLTVL.

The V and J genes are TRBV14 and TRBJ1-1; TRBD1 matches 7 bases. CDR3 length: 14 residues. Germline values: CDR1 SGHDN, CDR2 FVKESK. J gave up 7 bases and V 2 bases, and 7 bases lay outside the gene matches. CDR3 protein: CASSQRQGFGEAFF. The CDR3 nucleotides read TGTGCCAGCAGCCAACGACAGGGTTTCGGTGAAGCTTTCTTT.

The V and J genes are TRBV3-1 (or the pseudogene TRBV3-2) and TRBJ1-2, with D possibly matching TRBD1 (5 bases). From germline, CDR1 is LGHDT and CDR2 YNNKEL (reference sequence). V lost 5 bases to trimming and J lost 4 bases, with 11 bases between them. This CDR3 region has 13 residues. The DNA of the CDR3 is TGTGCCAGCAGCTCCAGGGCGAGCTATGGCTACACCTTC. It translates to CASSSRASYGYTF.

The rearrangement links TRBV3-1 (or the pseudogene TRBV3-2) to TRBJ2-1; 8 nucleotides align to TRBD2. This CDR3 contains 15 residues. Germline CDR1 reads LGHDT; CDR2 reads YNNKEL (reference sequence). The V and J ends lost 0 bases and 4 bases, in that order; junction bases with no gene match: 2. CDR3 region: CASSQELAGYNEQFF. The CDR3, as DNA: TGTGCCAGCAGCCAAGAGCTAGCGGGTTACAATGAGCAGTTCTTC.

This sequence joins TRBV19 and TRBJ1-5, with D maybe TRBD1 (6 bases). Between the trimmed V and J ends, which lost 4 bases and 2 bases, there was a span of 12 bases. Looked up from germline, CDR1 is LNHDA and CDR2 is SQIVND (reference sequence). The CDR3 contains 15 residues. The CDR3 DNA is TGTGCCAGTAGTACGGCAGGGGCGGGCAATCAGCCCCAGCATTTT. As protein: CASSTAGAGNQPQHF.

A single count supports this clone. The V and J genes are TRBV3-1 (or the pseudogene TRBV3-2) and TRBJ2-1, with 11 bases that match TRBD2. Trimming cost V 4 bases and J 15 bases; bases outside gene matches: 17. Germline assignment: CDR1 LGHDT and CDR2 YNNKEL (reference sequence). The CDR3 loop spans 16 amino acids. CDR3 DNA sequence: TGTGCCAGCAGCCCGACTAGAACTAGCGGGAGAATTTGGCGGTTCTTC. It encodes CASSPTRTSGRIWRFF.

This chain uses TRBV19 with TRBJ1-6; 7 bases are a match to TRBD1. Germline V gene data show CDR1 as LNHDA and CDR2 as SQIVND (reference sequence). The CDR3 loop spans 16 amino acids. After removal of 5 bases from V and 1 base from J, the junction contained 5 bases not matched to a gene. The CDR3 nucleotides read TGTGCCAGTAGTGTCAACAGGGGTTCCTATAATTCACCCCTCCACTTT. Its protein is CASSVNRGSYNSPLHF.

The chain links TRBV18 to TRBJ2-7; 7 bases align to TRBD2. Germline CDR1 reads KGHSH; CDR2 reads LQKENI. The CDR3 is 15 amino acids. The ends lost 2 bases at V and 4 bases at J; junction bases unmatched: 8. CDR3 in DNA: TGTGCCAGCTCACCAATGGGGGGAGGGCCTTACGAGCAGTACTTC. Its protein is CASSPMGGGPYEQYF.

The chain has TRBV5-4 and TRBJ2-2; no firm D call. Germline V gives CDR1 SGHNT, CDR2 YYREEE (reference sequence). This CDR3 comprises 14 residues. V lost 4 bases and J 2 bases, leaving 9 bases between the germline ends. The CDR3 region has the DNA TGTGCCAGCAGCCAACAGAGAAACACCGGGGAGCTGTTTTTT. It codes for CASSQQRNTGELFF.

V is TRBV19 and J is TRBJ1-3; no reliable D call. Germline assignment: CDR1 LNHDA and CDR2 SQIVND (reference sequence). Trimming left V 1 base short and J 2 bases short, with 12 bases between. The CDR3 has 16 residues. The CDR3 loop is CASSIGGAFTGNTIYF. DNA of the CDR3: TGTGCCAGTAGTATAGGGGGAGCATTCACTGGAAACACCATATATTTT.

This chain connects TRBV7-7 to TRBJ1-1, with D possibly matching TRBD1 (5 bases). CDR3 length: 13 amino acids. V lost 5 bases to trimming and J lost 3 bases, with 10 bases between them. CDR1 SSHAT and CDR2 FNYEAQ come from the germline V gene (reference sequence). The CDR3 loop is CASSADRDTEAFF. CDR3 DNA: TGTGCCAGCAGCGCCGACAGAGACACTGAAGCTTTCTTT.

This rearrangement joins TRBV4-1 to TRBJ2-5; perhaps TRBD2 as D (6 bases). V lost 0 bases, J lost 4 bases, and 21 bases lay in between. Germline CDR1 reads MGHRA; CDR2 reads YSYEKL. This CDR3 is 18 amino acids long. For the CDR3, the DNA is TGCGCCAGCAGCCAAGATTTAGAGCGGGCGCTAGCCGGAGAGACCCAGTACTTC. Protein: CASSQDLERALAGETQYF.

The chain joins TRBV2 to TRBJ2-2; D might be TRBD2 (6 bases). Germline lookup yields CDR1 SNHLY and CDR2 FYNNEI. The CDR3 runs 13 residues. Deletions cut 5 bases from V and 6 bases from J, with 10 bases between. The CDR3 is CASSYRRAGELFF. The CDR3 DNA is TGTGCCAGCAGTTACAGGAGGGCCGGGGAGCTGTTTTTT.

The CDR3 bases are TGTGCCAGCAGTTATATAGGGGTGAACACTGAAGCTTTCTTT. It codes for CASSYIGVNTEAFF. V usage is TRBV6-5 and J usage is TRBJ1-1; D might be TRBD1 (5 bases). V lost 3 bases and J lost 0, with 8 bases in between. From germline, CDR1 is MNHEY and CDR2 SVGAGI. The CDR3 loop spans 14 amino acids.

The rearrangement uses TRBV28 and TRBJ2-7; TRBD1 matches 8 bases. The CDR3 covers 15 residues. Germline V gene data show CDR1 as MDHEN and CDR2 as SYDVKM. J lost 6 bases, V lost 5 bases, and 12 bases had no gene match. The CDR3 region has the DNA TGTGCCAGCAGTGCCGACAGGGGACGACTGTCCGAGCAGTACGTC. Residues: CASSADRGRLSEQYV.

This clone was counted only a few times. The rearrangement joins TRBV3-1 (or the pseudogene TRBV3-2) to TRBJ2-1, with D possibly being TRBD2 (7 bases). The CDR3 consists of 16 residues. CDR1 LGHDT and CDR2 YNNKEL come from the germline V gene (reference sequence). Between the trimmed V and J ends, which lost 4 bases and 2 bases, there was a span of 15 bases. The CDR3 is CASSRQGGTTYNEQFF. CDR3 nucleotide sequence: TGTGCCAGCAGCCGACAAGGGGGGACTACCTACAATGAGCAGTTCTTC.

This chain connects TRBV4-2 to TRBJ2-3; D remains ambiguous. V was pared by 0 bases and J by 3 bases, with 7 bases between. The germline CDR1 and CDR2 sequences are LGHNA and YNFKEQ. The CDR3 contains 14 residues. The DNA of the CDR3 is TGTGCCAGCAGCCAAGAAGCCACGACAGATACGCAGTATTTT. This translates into CASSQEATTDTQYF.

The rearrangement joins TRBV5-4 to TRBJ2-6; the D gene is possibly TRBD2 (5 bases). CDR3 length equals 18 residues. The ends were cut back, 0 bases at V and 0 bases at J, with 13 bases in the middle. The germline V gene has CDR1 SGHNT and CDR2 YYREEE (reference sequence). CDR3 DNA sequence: TGTGCCAGCAGCTTGGGGTCGGAGGATAGCTCTGGGGCCAACGTCCTGACTTTC. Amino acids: CASSLGSEDSSGANVLTF. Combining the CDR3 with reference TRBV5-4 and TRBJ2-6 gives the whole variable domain ETGVTQSPTHLIKTRGQQVTLRCSSQSGHNTVSWYQQALGQGPQFIFQYYREEENGRGNFPPRFSGLQFPNYSSELNVNALELDDSALYLCASSLGSEDSSGANVLTFGAGSRLTVL.

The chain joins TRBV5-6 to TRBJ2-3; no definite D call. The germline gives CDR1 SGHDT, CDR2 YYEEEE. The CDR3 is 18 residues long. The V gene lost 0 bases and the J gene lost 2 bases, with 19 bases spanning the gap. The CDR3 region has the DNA TGTGCCAGCAGCTTGGCATTGGCTGGAGCCTCTCACACAGATACGCAGTATTTT. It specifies CASSLALAGASHTDTQYF. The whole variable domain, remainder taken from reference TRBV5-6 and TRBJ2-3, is DAGVTQSPTHLIKTRGQQVTLRCSPKSGHDTVSWYQQALGQGPQFIFQYYEEEERQRGNFPDRFSGHQFPNYSSELNVNALLLGDSALYLCASSLALAGASHTDTQYFGPGTRLTVL.

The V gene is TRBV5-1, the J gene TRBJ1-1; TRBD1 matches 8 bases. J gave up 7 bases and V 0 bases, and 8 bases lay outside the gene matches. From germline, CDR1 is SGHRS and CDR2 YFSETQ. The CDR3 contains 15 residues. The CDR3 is CASSLGDRIAGEAFF. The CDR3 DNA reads TGCGCCAGCAGCTTGGGGGACAGGATTGCCGGTGAAGCTTTCTTT.